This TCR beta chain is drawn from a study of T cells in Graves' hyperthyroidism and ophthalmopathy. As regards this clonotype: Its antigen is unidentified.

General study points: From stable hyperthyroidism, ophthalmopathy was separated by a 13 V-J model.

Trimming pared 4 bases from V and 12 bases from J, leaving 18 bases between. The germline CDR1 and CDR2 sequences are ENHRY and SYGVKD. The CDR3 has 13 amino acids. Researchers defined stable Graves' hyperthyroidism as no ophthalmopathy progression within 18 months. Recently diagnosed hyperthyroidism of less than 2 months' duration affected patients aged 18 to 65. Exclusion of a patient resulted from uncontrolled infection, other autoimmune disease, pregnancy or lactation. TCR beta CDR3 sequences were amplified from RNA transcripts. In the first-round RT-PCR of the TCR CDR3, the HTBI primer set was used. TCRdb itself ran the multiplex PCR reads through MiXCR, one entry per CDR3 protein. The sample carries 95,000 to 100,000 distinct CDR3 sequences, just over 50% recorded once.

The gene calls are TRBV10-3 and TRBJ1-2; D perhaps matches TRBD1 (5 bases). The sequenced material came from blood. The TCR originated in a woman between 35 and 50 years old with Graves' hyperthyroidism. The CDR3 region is CAISAGARNANTF. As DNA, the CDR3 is TGTGCCATCAGTGCCGGGGCAAGGAACGCAAACACCTTC.